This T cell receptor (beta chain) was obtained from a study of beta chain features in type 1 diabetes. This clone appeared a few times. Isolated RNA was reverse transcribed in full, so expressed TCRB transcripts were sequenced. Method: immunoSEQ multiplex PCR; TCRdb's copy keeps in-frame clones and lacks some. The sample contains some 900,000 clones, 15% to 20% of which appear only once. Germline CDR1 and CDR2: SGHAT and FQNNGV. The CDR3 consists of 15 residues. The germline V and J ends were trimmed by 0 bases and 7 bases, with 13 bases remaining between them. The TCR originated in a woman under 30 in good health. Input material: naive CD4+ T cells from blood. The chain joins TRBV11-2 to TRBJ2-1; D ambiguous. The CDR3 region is CASSLEYAKINEQFF. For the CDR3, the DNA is TGTGCCAGCAGCTTAGAGTACGCCAAGATAAATGAGCAGTTCTTC.